This record concerns one T cell receptor (beta chain) sequence. The CDR3 has 14 residues. Trimming took 4 bases from V and 7 from J; bases not matched to a gene: 4. Germline V gene sequence: CDR1 SGHTA, CDR2 FQGNSA. Repeated repertoire sampling spanned the course of chemoradiotherapy. The data were taken from a study of chemoradiotherapy in HPV16-positive cancers. TCRdb's table, derived via immunoSEQ multiplex PCR, lists solely in-frame clones and lacks some. The repertoire holds 3,000 to 4,000 clones, with 70% to 80% as singletons. Here the sequenced sample was tumor tissue, taken from a patient who underwent chemoradiotherapy. The chain joins TRBV7-2 to TRBJ1-4; TRBD1 agrees at 9 bases. The receptor was isolated from a human donor with HPV-associated anogenital cancer. The CDR3: CASSSDRGSEKLFF. The DNA of the CDR3 is TGTGCCAGCAGCTCGGACAGGGGAAGTGAAAAACTGTTTTTT.